This paragraph covers one TCR beta chain sequence. The study drew participants aged roughly 18 to 95 years from 20 to 30 US areas. Allocation to cohorts depended on clinical history reported by the participants. Two negative PCRs, clearance, or symptom resolution had been documented for recovered Cohort 3 donors. CDR1 is MNHEY and CDR2 is SMNVEV in the germline V gene (reference sequence). The CDR3 covers 14 residues. V gave up 5 bases and J gave up 7 bases, with 15 bases separating them. Generated by immunoSEQ multiplex PCR, the TCRdb table keeps only in-frame clones and is missing some. Among some 310,000 clones listed, around nine tenths were seen once. These data come from a study of blood T cell repertoires in COVID-19. Study-level background: Sources were T cells, B-cell-depleted T cells, or PBMCs; the material itself was cDNA or gDNA.

This rearrangement joins TRBV27 to TRBJ2-1, with D maybe TRBD1 (5 bases). The source of this sequence is a woman between 25 and 40 years old who had recovered from COVID-19. The sequenced sample was PBMCs or T cells enriched from blood (not recorded which). As DNA, the CDR3 is TGTGCCAGCAGTCCATTCCGGTCAGGGAATGAGCAGTTCTTC. This encodes CASSPFRSGNEQFF.